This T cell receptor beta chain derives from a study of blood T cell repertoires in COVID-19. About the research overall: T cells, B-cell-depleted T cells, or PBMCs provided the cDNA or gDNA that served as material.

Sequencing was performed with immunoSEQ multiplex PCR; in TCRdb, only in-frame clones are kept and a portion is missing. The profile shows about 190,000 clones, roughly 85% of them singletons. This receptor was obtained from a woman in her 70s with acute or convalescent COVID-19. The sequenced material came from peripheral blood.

The CDR3 bases are TGTGCCAGCAGTGAACATTCCGGGGAGCTGTTTTTT. Translated: CASSEHSGELFF. V gene TRBV25-1 combines with J gene TRBJ2-2; D ambiguous. Germline assignment: CDR1 MGHDK and CDR2 SYGVNS. The length of the CDR3 is 12 residues. V was cut by 2 bases and J by 6 bases, with 4 bases left in between.